This T cell receptor (beta chain) was sequenced in a study of blood T cell repertoires in COVID-19. Study overall: Acute-phase and convalescent COVID-19 samples originated in the United States, Italy and Spain. PBMCs, B-cell-depleted T cells, or T cells provided the cDNA or gDNA that made up the material.

As handled by the study authors: Amplifying reference gene primers gave estimates of nucleated cell counts. The protocol was immunoSEQ multiplex PCR, while the TCRdb copy is restricted to in-frame clones and leaves out a portion. V and J calls and clone size are copied from that table; D and trimming were computed from the DNA. The data hold about 270,000 clones, with roughly 85% observed a single time. Germline assignment: CDR1 MNHEY and CDR2 SMNVEV (reference sequence). This CDR3 spans 15 amino acids. V was trimmed by 2 bases and J by 9 bases, leaving 14 bases between them. V and J are TRBV27 and TRBJ1-6; D is possibly TRBD1 (5 bases). Sample: peripheral blood. This receptor was obtained from a young woman with acute or convalescent COVID-19. The CDR3 DNA reads TGTGCCAGCAGTTTAGGGACTGCCGGTAGTTCACCCCTCCACTTT. This encodes CASSLGTAGSSPLHF.